This T cell receptor beta chain emerged from a study of cytomegalovirus exposure and HLA in healthy donors. Remarks on this clone: Antigen: not known.

Study outcomes and limitations: Many donors carried some public TCRs, although rarity characterized most TCR sequences.

Germline V gives CDR1 SGHVS, CDR2 FQNEAQ. The V gene end was trimmed by 1 base and the J gene end by 6 bases; junction bases not matched to a gene: 6. The CDR3 loop spans 15 amino acids. The study ran its PCR with 60 Vbeta and 13 Jbeta primers. Clones were read by immunoSEQ multiplex PCR, and TCRdb kept only the in-frame ones, dropping some. The sample lists around 150,000 clones, roughly 70% occurring once. This receptor was obtained from a human donor in good health. The chain is built from TRBV7-8 and TRBJ1-5, with 7 positions matching TRBD1. What was sequenced was PBMCs. This CDR3 is CASSLGQGQSQPQHF. Here the CDR3 DNA reads TGTGCCAGCAGCTTAGGACAGGGTCAGAGTCAGCCCCAGCATTTT. The full variable domain, rest sourced from reference TRBV7-8 and TRBJ1-5, is GAGVSQSPRYKVAKRGQDVALRCDPISGHVSLFWYQQALGQGPEFLTYFQNEAQLDKSGLPSDRFFAERPEGSVSTLKIQRTQQEDSAVYLCASSLGQGQSQPQHFGDGTRLSIL.